The 10 T cell receptor beta chains below were found in one sample sequenced in a study of T cell changes during pregnancy in multiple sclerosis. TCRdb's table, derived via immunoSEQ multiplex PCR, lists solely in-frame clones and lacks some. The table lists under 75,000 clones, around 93% of them singletons. The source material was CD8+ T cells from peripheral blood mononuclear cells, sampled in the second trimester of pregnancy. These receptors came from a female donor with multiple sclerosis, enrolled in a pregnancy study.

V usage is TRBV2 and J usage is TRBJ2-2, with D perhaps TRBD2 (6 bases). Deletions cut 6 bases from V and 2 bases from J, with 13 bases between. Germline V gene data show CDR1 as SNHLY and CDR2 as FYNNEI. The CDR3 extends over 15 amino acids. CDR3 residues: CASRASGTNTGELFF. CDR3 DNA: TGTGCCAGCAGGGCCTCCGGGACTAACACCGGGGAGCTGTTTTTT.

The chain couples TRBV7-6 to TRBJ2-3; 9 nucleotides line up with TRBD2. The V gene end was trimmed by 5 bases and the J gene end by 6 bases; junction bases not matched to a gene: 9. CDR1 and CDR2 (germline): SGHVS, FNYEAQ. This CDR3 region has 15 residues. The CDR3 spells CASSLSSGASDTQYF. Written as DNA, the CDR3 is TGTGCCAGCAGCCTTTCTAGCGGGGCGTCGGATACGCAGTATTTT.

The chain employs TRBV6-5 and TRBJ1-1; TRBD1 aligns across 9 bases. Germline V gives CDR1 MNHEY, CDR2 SVGAGI. The CDR3 is 14 residues long. V gave up 6 bases and J gave up 4 bases; unmatched junction bases: 6. This CDR3 is CASSPDRGVTEAFF. CDR3 bases: TGTGCCAGCAGCCCTGACAGGGGGGTCACTGAAGCTTTCTTT.

The chain carries TRBV5-1 and TRBJ1-3; 7 bases line up with TRBD1. The germline V gene has CDR1 SGHRS and CDR2 YFSETQ. The V gene end was trimmed by 4 bases and the J gene end by 4 bases; junction bases not matched to a gene: 2. This CDR3 has 13 amino acids. CDR3 protein: CASSLDRGNTIYF. CDR3 coding DNA: TGCGCCAGCAGCCTGGACAGGGGAAACACCATATATTTT. The complete variable domain, with remaining parts taken from reference TRBV5-1 and TRBJ1-3, reads KAGVTQTPRYLIKTRGQQVTLSCSPISGHRSVSWYQQTPGQGLQFLFEYFSETQRNKGNFPGRFSGRQFSNSRSEMNVSTLELGDSALYLCASSLDRGNTIYFGEGSWLTVV.

V usage is TRBV6-6 and J usage is TRBJ2-2, with 8 nucleotides matching TRBD1. In germline, CDR1 is MNHNY, CDR2 SVGAGI (reference sequence). This CDR3 is 15 amino acids long. V lost 6 bases to trimming and J lost 4 bases; unmatched junction nucleotides: 7. The chain's CDR3 is CASSPRTGSTGELFF. DNA of the CDR3: TGTGCCAGCAGCCCCCGGACAGGGAGCACCGGGGAGCTGTTTTTT.

The rearrangement uses TRBV7-6 and TRBJ1-4; tentative D call: TRBD1 (6 bases). Looked up from germline, CDR1 is SGHVS and CDR2 is FNYEAQ. Trimming removed 5 bases at V and 6 bases at J, with 16 bases between. The CDR3 length is 15 residues. Here the CDR3 reads CASSETDRSHEKLFF. In DNA, the CDR3 is TGTGCCAGCAGCGAAACCGACAGGTCCCATGAAAAACTGTTTTTT.

The chain uses TRBV11-2 and TRBJ2-7, with 7 bases fitting TRBD2. The CDR3 consists of 14 residues. Unmatched junction bases numbered 8, after V lost 3 bases and J lost 6 bases. Germline V CDR1 and CDR2: SGHAT, FQNNGV. The CDR3 sequence: CASSFLSGTGEQYF. The CDR3, as DNA: TGTGCCAGCAGCTTTCTCAGCGGGACCGGCGAGCAGTACTTC.

The chain links TRBV19 to TRBJ2-1; possibly TRBD2 for D (6 bases). The CDR3 contains 14 residues. V dropped 1 base and J dropped 4 bases, with 8 bases sitting between them. Per germline, CDR1 LNHDA and CDR2 SQIVND (reference sequence). The CDR3: CASSIGGTYNEQFF. The DNA of the CDR3 is TGTGCCAGTAGTATAGGTGGGACTTACAATGAGCAGTTCTTC.

V and J are TRBV6-5 and TRBJ2-7; weak D call: TRBD1 (6 bases). This CDR3 contains 15 residues. The V and J ends lost 4 bases and 0 bases respectively, with 13 bases between them. Germline CDR1 reads MNHEY; CDR2 reads SVGAGI. CDR3 sequence (DNA): TGTGCCAGCAGTTCGGACAGTTTGAGCTCCTACGAGCAGTACTTC. Translation gives CASSSDSLSSYEQYF.

This chain links TRBV5-8 with TRBJ2-3, with D possibly being TRBD2 (7 bases). Germline CDR1 SGHTS, CDR2 YDEGEE. The CDR3 totals 17 residues. V was pared by 4 bases and J by 3 bases, with 21 bases between. The CDR3 coding sequence is TGTGCCAGCAGCCCCCGGGGGGCCCTCGCCTGGACAGATACGCAGTATTTT. Amino acid sequence: CASSPRGALAWTDTQYF.